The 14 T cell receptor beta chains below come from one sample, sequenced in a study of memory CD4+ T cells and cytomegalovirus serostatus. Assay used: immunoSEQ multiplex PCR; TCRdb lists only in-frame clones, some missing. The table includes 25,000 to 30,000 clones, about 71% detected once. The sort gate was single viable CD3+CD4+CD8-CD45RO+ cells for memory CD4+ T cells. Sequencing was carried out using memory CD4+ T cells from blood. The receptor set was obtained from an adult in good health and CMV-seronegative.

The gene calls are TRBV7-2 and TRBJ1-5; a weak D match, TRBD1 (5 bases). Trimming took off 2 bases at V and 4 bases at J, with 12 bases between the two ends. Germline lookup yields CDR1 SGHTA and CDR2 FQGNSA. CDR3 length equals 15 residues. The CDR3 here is CASSLWGGENQPQHF. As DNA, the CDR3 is TGTGCCAGCAGCTTATGGGGGGGGGAAAATCAGCCCCAGCATTTT.

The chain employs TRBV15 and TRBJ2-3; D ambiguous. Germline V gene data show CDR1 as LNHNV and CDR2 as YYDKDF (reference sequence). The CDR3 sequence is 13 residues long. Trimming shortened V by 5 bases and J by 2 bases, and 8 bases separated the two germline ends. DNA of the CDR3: TGTGCCACCAGCGGGTCTAACACAGATACGCAGTATTTT. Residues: CATSGSNTDTQYF.

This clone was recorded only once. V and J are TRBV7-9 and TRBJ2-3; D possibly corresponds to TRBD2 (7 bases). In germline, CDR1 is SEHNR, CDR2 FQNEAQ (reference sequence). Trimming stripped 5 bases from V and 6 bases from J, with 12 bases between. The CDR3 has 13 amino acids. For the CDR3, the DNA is TGTGCCAGCAGCCCCCGGGGGGCGGATACGCAGTATTTT. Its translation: CASSPRGADTQYF.

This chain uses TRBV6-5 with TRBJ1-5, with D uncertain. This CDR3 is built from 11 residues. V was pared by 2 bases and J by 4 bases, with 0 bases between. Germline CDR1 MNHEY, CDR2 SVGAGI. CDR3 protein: CASSYNQPQHF. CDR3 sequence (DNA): TGTGCCAGCAGTTACAATCAGCCCCAGCATTTT.

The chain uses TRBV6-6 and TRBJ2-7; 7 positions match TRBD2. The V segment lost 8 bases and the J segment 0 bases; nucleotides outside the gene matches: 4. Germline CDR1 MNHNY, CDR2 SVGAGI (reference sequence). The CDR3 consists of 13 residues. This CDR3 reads CASEPSGSYEQYF. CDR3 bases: TGTGCCAGCGAACCTAGCGGCTCCTACGAGCAGTACTTC.

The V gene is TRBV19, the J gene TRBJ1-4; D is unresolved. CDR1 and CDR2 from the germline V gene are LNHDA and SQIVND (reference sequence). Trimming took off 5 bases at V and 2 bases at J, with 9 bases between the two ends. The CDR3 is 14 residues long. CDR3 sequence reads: CASSDGSTNEKLFF. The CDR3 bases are TGTGCCAGTAGTGACGGGTCGACTAATGAAAAACTGTTTTTT.

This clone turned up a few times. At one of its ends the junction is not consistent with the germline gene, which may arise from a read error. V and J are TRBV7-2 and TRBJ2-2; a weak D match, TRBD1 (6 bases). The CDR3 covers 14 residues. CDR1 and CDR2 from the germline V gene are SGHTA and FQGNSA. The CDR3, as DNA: TGTGCCGGGTTAACAGGGCCCAACATCGGGGAGCTGTTTTTT. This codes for CAGLTGPNIGELFF.

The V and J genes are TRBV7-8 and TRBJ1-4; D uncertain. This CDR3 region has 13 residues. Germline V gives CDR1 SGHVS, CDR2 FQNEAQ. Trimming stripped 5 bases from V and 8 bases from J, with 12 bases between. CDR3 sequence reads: CASSSRRLEKLFF. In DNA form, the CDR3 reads TGTGCCAGCAGCAGCCGACGGTTGGAAAAACTGTTTTTT.

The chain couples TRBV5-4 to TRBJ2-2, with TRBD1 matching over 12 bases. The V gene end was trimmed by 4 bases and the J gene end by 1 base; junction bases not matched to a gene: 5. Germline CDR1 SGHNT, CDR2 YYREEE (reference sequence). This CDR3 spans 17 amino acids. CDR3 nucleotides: TGTGCCAGCAGCCCGGGGACAGGGGGCGGGAACACCGGGGAGCTGTTTTTT. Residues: CASSPGTGGGNTGELFF.

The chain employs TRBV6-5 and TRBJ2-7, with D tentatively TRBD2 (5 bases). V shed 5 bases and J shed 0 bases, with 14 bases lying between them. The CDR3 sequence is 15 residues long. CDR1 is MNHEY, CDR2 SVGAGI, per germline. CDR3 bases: TGTGCCAGCAGTCTCGGACTCCATAACTCCTACGAGCAGTACTTC. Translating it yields CASSLGLHNSYEQYF.

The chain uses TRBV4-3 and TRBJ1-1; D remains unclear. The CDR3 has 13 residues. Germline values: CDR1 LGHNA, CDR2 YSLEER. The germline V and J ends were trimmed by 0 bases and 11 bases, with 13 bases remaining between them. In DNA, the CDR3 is TGCGCCAGCAGCCAAGATTTGGCCCGAGGGGCTTTCTTT. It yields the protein CASSQDLARGAFF.

CDR3 sequence (DNA): TGTGCCAGCAGCTTAGCCGGACAGGGCACTGAAGCTTTCTTT. It encodes CASSLAGQGTEAFF. V is TRBV11-3 and J is TRBJ1-1, with 8 bases that match TRBD1. From germline, CDR1 is SGHNT and CDR2 YENEEA. V shed 1 base and J 4 bases; nucleotides not matched to a gene: 2. The CDR3 spans 14 residues.

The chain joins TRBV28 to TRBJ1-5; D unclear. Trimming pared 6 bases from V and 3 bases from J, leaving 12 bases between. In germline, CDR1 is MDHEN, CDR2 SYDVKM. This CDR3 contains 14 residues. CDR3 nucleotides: TGTGCCAGCAGCCCTCTGGAGACCAATCAGCCCCAGCATTTT. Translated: CASSPLETNQPQHF. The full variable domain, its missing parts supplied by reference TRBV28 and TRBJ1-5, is DVKVTQSSRYLVKRTGEKVFLECVQDMDHENMFWYRQDPGLGLRLIYFSYDVKMKEKGDIPEGYSVSREKKERFSLILESASTNQTSMYLCASSPLETNQPQHFGDGTRLSIL.

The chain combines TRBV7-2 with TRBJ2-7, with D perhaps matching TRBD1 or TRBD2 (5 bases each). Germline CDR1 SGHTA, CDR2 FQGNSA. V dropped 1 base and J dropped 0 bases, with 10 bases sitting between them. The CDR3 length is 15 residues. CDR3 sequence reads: CASSLGAGTSYEQYF. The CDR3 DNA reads TGTGCCAGCAGCTTAGGGGCAGGGACCTCCTACGAGCAGTACTTC.